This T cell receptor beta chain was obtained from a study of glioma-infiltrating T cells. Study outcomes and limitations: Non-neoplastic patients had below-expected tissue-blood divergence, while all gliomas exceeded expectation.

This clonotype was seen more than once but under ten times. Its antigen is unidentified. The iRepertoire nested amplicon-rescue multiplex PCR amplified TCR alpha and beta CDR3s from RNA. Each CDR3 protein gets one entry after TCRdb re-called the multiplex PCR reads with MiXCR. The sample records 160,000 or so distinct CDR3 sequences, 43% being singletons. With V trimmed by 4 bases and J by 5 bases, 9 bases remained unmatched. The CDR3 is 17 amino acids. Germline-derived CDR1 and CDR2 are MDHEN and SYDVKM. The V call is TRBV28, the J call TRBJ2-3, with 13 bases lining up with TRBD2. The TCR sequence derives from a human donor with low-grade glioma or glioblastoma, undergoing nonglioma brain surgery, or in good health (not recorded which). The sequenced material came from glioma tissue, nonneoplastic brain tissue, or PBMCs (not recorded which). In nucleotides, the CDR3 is TGTGCCAGCAGTTCCGCACTAGCGGGAGGGCTTCAAGATACGCAGTATTTT. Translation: CASSSALAGGLQDTQYF.